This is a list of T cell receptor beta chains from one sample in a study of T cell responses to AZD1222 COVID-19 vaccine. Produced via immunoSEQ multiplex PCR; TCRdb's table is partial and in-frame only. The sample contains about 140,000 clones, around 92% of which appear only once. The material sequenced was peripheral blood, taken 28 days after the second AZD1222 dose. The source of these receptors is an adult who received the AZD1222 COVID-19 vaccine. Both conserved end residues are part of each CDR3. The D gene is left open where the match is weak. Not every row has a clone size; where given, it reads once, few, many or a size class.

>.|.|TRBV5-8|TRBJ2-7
TGTGCCAGCAGCAAAACAGGGTACGAGCAGTACTTC
CASSKTGYEQYF
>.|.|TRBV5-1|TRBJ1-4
TGCGCCAGCAGCTTGTTTGGTAGCGCAACTAATGAAAAACTGTTTTTT
CASSLFGSATNEKLFF
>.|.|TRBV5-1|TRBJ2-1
TGCGCCAGCAGCTCTCCCGGGACTGGGACACGGGAGCAGTTCTTC
CASSSPGTGTREQFF
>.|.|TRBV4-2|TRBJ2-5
TGTGCCAGCAGCCTCAGAGGGGGTTCTGGAGCCTTCCAAGAGACCCAGTACTTC
CASSLRGGSGAFQETQYF
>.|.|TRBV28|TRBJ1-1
TGTGCCAGCAGTTCCCCCCCGAACACTGAAGCTTTCTTT
CASSSPPNTEAFF
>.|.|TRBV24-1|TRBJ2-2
TGTGCCACCAGTGACAGGAGGCGGAACACCGGGGAGCTGTTTTTT
CATSDRRRNTGELFF
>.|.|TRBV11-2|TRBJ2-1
TGTGCCAGCAGCTTAGCGATCGGGGTGGAGAATGAGCAGTTCTTC
CASSLAIGVENEQFF
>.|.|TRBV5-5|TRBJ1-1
TGTGCCAGCAGCTTGGGCGGGACGGGTTGGACTGAAGCTTTCTTT
CASSLGGTGWTEAFF
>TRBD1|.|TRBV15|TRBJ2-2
TGTGCCACCAGCGGGGACAGGAAGAACACCGGGGAGCTGTTTTTT
CATSGDRKNTGELFF
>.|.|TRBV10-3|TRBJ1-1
TGTGCCACTGGCGGGGGGAACACTGAAGCTTTCTTT
CATGGGNTEAFF
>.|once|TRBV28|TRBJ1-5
TGTGCCAGCAGTAAGATGCAGACGGATAGCAATCAGCCCCAGCATTTT
CASSKMQTDSNQPQHF
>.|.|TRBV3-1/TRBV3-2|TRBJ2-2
TGTGCCAGCAGCAGGAGGCGTGACACCGGGGAGCTGTTTTTT
CASSRRRDTGELFF
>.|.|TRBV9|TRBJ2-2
TGTGCCAGCAGCCCATCAAACCGGCTGAGCACCGGGGAGCTGTTTTTT
CASSPSNRLSTGELFF
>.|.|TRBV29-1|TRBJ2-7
TGCAGCGTCGCTAGGGGCCTCTACGAGCAGTACTTC
CSVARGLYEQYF
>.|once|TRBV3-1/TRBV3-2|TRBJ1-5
TGTGCCAGCAGCCAAGATCGGGATCAGCCCCAGCATTTT
CASSQDRDQPQHF
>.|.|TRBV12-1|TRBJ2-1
TGTGCCAGCAGCCCCCTCCGAATACCCCTGCGACTAGCGGAGTACAATGAGCAGTTCTTC
CASSPLRIPLRLAEYNEQFF
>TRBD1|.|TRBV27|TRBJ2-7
TGTGCCAGCAGCCGTACCGGGACAGAGGCCTCCTACGAGCAGTACTTC
CASSRTGTEASYEQYF
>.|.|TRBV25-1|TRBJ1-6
TGTGCCAGCAGTGGTTCATCAGGGGAAGGATCACCCCTCCACTTT
CASSGSSGEGSPLHF
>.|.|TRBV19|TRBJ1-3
TGTGCCAGTAGTCCCAGGGCCCTCCGCTCTGGAAACACCATATATTTT
CASSPRALRSGNTIYF
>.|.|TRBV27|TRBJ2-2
TGTGCCAGCAGCATTGTTGTCACCGGGGAGCTGTTTTTT
CASSIVVTGELFF
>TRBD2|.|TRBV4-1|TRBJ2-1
TGCGCCAGCAGCCAAGACTTCGGACTAGCGGTATACAATGAGCAGTTCTTC
CASSQDFGLAVYNEQFF
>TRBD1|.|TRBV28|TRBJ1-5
TGTGCCAGCAGTCGCCAGGGGGCTGGCAATCAGCCCCAGCATTTT
CASSRQGAGNQPQHF
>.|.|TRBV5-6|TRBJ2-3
TGTGCCAGCACCTGGCGCGGCAAGGGTTGGGGCGGTACGCAGTATTTT
CASTWRGKGWGGTQYF
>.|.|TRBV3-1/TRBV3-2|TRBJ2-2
TGTGCCAGCAGCCAAGTTGCCGGGACTAACACCGGGGAGCTGTTTTTT
CASSQVAGTNTGELFF
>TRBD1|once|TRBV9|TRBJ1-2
TGTGCCAGCAGCGTAGGGGACAGGGAAACTTCATCCTATGGCTACACCTTC
CASSVGDRETSSYGYTF
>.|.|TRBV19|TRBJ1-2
TGTGCCAGTAAAGGGGTCATCCAAAACCGGGACTATGGCTACACCTTC
CASKGVIQNRDYGYTF
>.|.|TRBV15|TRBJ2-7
TGTGCCACCAGCAGAGGGATCCAGGGGAGCGAGCAGTACTTC
CATSRGIQGSEQYF
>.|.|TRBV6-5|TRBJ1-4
TGTGCCAGCAGGGGGGGCAAAACTAATGAAAAACTGTTTTTT
CASRGGKTNEKLFF
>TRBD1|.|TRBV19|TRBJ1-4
TGTGCCAGTAGATCCACAGGGGGCTCGAATGAAAAACTGTTTTTT
CASRSTGGSNEKLFF
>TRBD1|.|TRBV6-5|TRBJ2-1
TGTGCCAGCAGTCGCGGGGACAGGGGGCGCGATGAGCAGTTCTTC
CASSRGDRGRDEQFF
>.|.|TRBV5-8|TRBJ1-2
TGTGCCAGCAGCTTGGTACTTCTCGGCTACACCTTC
CASSLVLLGYTF
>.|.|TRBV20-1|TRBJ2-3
TGCAGCGCCCAAGTCATCGATACGCAGTATTTT
CSAQVIDTQYF
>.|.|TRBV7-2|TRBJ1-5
TGTGCCAGCAGCTTTGGTCAGACCTTCAATCAGCCCCAGCATTTT
CASSFGQTFNQPQHF
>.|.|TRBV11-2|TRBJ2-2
TGTGCCAGCAGCTTAGTGGGCGGGGTGCTGGGAAAAACCGGGGAGCTGTTTTTT
CASSLVGGVLGKTGELFF
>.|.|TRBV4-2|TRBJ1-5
TGTGCCAGCAGCCAAGTGGTGGATCAGCCCCAGCATTTT
CASSQVVDQPQHF
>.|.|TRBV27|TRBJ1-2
TGTGCCAGCAGTTTGGGGGGCAGGGCGAATGGCTACACCTTC
CASSLGGRANGYTF
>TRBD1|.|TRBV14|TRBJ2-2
TGTGCCAGCAGCCTTGCGGGGACAGGGGTCGTCGGGGAGCTGTTTTTT
CASSLAGTGVVGELFF
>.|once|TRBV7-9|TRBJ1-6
TGTGCCAGCAGCTTACTTAATTCACCCCTCCACTTT
CASSLLNSPLHF
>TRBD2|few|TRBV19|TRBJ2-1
TGTGCCAGTAGTACCCAATCGACTAGCGGACCGACGAATGAGCAGTTCTTC
CASSTQSTSGPTNEQFF
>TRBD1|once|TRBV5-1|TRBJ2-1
TGCGCCAGCAGCCTGGGACAGGCGGATGAGCAGTTCTTC
CASSLGQADEQFF
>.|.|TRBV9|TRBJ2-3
TGTGCCAGCAGCGTAGAACTCAATTCAGATACGCAGTATTTT
CASSVELNSDTQYF